There are a few counts of the clone carrying this TCR beta chain. This sample stems from a study of blood T cell repertoires in COVID-19. Cohort 3 donors counted as recovered after two negative PCRs, clearance, or resolved symptoms. Authors' methods: Quantification of nucleated cells was approximated via reference gene primer amplification. Here immunoSEQ multiplex PCR was the method, and the copy in TCRdb shows in-frame clones only, minus some. V and J calls and clone size follow that table, whereas D and trimming were derived from the DNA. The data hold 150,000 or so clones, with approximately 80% observed a single time. In germline, CDR1 is ENHRY, CDR2 SYGVKD. The CDR3 is made up of 16 amino acids. V lost 4 bases, J lost 0 bases, and 15 bases lay in between.

This rearrangement joins TRBV10-3 to TRBJ1-1; D unresolved. This clonotype was sampled from a man in his forties or fifties who had recovered from COVID-19. The specimen sequenced was PBMCs or T cells enriched from blood (not recorded which). The CDR3 protein is CAISGGEGSMNTEAFF. The CDR3 nucleotides are TGTGCCATCAGTGGGGGTGAGGGTTCCATGAACACTGAAGCTTTCTTT.